One T cell receptor beta chain is described in this entry. Germline V gene data show CDR1 as MDHEN and CDR2 as SYDVKM. The CDR3 covers 15 residues. Trimming at V came to 5 bases and at J to 8 bases, leaving 9 bases not matched to a gene. These data belong to a study of blood T cell repertoires in COVID-19. Study at large: The United States, Italy and Spain were the sources of the acute and convalescent COVID-19 samples.

In the original analysis: Nucleated cell counts were estimated from reference gene primer amplification. TCRdb's table, derived via immunoSEQ multiplex PCR, lists solely in-frame clones and lacks some. The DNA was the basis for D and trimming; V, J and clone size are from that table. The repertoire consists of just over 150,000 clones, with 70% to 85% occurring once and the leading ten covering 20% to 25%. Sequenced material: peripheral blood. This clonotype originated in a woman older than 75 with acute or convalescent COVID-19. This chain joins TRBV28 and TRBJ1-4, with 9 bases matching TRBD1. The CDR3 bases are TGTGCCAGCAGTGGGGAACAGGGGGCGCGCGAAAAACTGTTTTTT. Translating gives CASSGEQGAREKLFF. The full variable domain, rest sourced from reference TRBV28 and TRBJ1-4, is DVKVTQSSRYLVKRTGEKVFLECVQDMDHENMFWYRQDPGLGLRLIYFSYDVKMKEKGDIPEGYSVSREKKERFSLILESASTNQTSMYLCASSGEQGAREKLFFGSGTQLSVL.